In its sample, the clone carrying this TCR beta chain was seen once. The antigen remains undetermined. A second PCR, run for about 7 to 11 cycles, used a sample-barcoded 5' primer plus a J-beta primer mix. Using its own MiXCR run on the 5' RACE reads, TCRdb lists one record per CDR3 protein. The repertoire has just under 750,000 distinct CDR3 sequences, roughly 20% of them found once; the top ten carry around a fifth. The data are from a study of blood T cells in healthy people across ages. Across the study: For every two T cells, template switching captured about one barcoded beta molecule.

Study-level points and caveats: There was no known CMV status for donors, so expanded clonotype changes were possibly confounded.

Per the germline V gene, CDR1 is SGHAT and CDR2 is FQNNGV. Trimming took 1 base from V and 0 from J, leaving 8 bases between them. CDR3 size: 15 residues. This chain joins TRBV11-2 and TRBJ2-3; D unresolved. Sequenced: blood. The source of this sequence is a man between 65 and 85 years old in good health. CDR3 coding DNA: TGTGCCAGCAGCTTAGTTGACAAAAGCACAGATACGCAGTATTTT. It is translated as CASSLVDKSTDTQYF.